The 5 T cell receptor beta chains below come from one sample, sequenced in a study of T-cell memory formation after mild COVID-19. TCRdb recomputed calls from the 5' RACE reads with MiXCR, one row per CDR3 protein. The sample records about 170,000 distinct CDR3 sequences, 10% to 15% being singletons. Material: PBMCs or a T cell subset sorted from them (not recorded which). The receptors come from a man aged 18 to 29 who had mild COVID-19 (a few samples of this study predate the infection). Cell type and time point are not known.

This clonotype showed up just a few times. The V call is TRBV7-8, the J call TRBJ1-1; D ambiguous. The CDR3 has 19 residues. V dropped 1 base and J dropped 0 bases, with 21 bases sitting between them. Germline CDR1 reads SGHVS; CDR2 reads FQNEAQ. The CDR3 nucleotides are TGTGCCAGCAGCTTAGGACGGCCCCGGACCGCGGGGATGAACACTGAAGCTTTCTTT. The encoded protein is CASSLGRPRTAGMNTEAFF.

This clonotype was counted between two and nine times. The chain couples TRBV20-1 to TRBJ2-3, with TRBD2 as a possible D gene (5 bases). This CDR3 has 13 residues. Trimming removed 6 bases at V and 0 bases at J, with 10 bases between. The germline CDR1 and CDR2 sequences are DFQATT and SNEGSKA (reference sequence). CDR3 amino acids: CSAPEASTDTQYF. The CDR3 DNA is TGCAGTGCCCCGGAGGCTAGCACAGATACGCAGTATTTT.

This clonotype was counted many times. In DNA form, the CDR3 reads TGTGCCAGCAGCTCGAGGGGTCCAGATACGCAGTATTTT. It is translated as CASSSRGPDTQYF. The V call is TRBV7-9, the J call TRBJ2-3; D tentatively fits TRBD1 or TRBD2 (5 bases each). This CDR3 contains 13 residues. The V gene's germline CDR1 is SEHNR and CDR2 FQNEAQ (reference sequence). V was trimmed by 4 bases and J by 4 bases, leaving 9 bases between them.

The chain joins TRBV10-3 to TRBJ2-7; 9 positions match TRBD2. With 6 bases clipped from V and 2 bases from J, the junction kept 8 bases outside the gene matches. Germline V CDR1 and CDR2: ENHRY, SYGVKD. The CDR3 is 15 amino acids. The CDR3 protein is CAISISGGVPYEQYF. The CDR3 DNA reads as TGTGCCATCAGCATTAGCGGGGGAGTTCCCTACGAGCAGTACTTC.

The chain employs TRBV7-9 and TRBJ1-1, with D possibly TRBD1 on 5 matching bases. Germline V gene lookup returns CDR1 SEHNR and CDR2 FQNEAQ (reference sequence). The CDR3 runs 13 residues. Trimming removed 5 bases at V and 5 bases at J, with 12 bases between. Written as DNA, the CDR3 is TGTGCCAGCAGCACTAGAGAGGGGACTGAAGCTTTCTTT. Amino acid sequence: CASSTREGTEAFF.